A single sample gave rise to the 20 T cell receptor beta chains below, sequenced in a study of blood T cell repertoires in COVID-19. Clones were sequenced by immunoSEQ multiplex PCR, and TCRdb holds only the in-frame ones, with some missing. The data show roughly 250,000 clones, 80% to 85% seen once. Sample: peripheral blood. The receptors stem from a woman in her sixties with active or convalescent COVID-19.

The rearrangement links TRBV5-1 to TRBJ2-7; TRBD2 matches 7 bases. The V and J ends lost 4 bases and 6 bases, in that order; junction bases with no gene match: 13. Germline lookup yields CDR1 SGHRS and CDR2 YFSETQ. The CDR3 runs 15 residues. DNA for the CDR3: TGCGCCAGCAGCCCTCATGACAGCGGGGCTGGCGAGCAGTACTTC. Protein sequence: CASSPHDSGAGEQYF.

This clone was observed many times. In DNA form, the CDR3 reads TGCGCCAGCAGCCCGCGGCATTCTCGGGACAGCTACAATGAGCAGTTCTTC. Translating gives CASSPRHSRDSYNEQFF. The chain employs TRBV4-1 and TRBJ2-1; 7 nucleotides align to TRBD1. From germline, CDR1 is MGHRA and CDR2 YSYEKL. This CDR3 is built from 17 residues. After removal of 4 bases from V and 3 bases from J, the junction contained 12 bases not matched to a gene.

This clone was seen only a few times. Here the CDR3 reads CASSRQGNHSPLHF. The DNA for the CDR3 is TGTGCCAGCAGCCGACAGGGGAATCATTCACCCCTCCACTTT. The chain is built from TRBV5-6 and TRBJ1-6, with 8 bases matching TRBD1. Germline-derived CDR1 and CDR2 are SGHDT and YYEEEE. This CDR3 has 14 amino acids. V trimming: 4 bases; J trimming: 8 bases; junction bases outside the gene matches: 5.

The chain couples TRBV6-6 to TRBJ2-2; D might be TRBD1 (6 bases). Trimming took off 2 bases at V and 7 bases at J, with 17 bases between the two ends. The germline gives CDR1 MNHNY, CDR2 SVGAGI (reference sequence). This CDR3 region has 16 residues. The CDR3, as DNA: TGTGCCAGCAGTTACCCACCTTCAGGGGTCGGCGGGGAGCTGTTTTTT. Protein sequence: CASSYPPSGVGGELFF.

The J gene is TRBJ1-2, the V gene TRBV6-5; TRBD1 might be the D (6 bases). Trimming shortened V by 7 bases and J by 4 bases, and 13 bases separated the two germline ends. The CDR3 is made up of 13 amino acids. Germline CDR1 is MNHEY and CDR2 is SVGAGI. DNA of the CDR3: TGTGCCAGCACCCCGGCAGGGGTCTATGGCTACACCTTC. It translates to CASTPAGVYGYTF.

The rearrangement links TRBV10-1 to TRBJ1-1, with 7 bases that match TRBD1. The ends lost 5 bases at V and 5 bases at J; junction bases unmatched: 17. From germline, CDR1 is WNHNN and CDR2 SYGVQD (reference sequence). The CDR3 has 17 residues. CDR3 sequence: CASSPGTANFLLTEAFF. Written as DNA, the CDR3 is TGCGCCAGCAGTCCGGGGACAGCCAACTTCTTATTGACTGAAGCTTTCTTT.

The V call is TRBV5-1, the J call TRBJ2-7; D may be TRBD1 (5 bases). The CDR3 loop spans 12 amino acids. V was trimmed by 4 bases and J by 4 bases, leaving 9 bases between them. Germline V lookup: CDR1 SGHRS, CDR2 YFSETQ. In DNA, the CDR3 is TGCGCCAGCAGCCCGTCAGGGTACGAGCAGTACTTC. As protein: CASSPSGYEQYF.

CDR3 amino acids: CASSLAQGYTEAFF. CDR3 DNA sequence: TGTGCCAGCAGCTTGGCCCAGGGGTACACTGAAGCTTTCTTT. The V and J genes are TRBV5-6 and TRBJ1-1; D is possibly TRBD1 (6 bases). Trimming removed 0 bases at V and 3 bases at J, with 9 bases between. The CDR3 extends over 14 amino acids. CDR1 and CDR2 (germline): SGHDT, YYEEEE.

The chain recombines TRBV18 with TRBJ2-7; TRBD2 matches at 7 bases. This CDR3 has 15 amino acids. The V and J ends lost 4 bases and 5 bases, in that order; junction bases with no gene match: 11. Germline CDR1 and CDR2: KGHSH and LQKENI. CDR3 in amino acids: CASSRAGTGGDEQYF. CDR3 sequence (DNA): TGTGCCAGCTCACGCGCCGGGACGGGAGGCGACGAGCAGTACTTC.

This chain uses TRBV7-8 with TRBJ1-1; unclear D gene. Trimming stripped 0 bases from V and 2 bases from J, with 10 bases between. The CDR3 loop spans 15 amino acids. The germline gives CDR1 SGHVS, CDR2 FQNEAQ. CDR3 amino acids: CASSLAQRVNTEAFF. In nucleotides, the CDR3 is TGTGCCAGCAGCTTAGCTCAAAGAGTAAACACTGAAGCTTTCTTT.

The V gene is TRBV19, the J gene TRBJ1-5, with D possibly TRBD1 on 6 matching bases. V was trimmed by 7 bases and J by 5 bases, leaving 18 bases between them. This CDR3 region has 15 residues. CDR1 is LNHDA and CDR2 is SQIVND in the germline V gene (reference sequence). This CDR3 reads CASTSTGRLDQPQHF. The DNA for the CDR3 is TGTGCCAGTACTTCGACAGGTCGTTTAGATCAGCCCCAGCATTTT.

A remark on this clone: At one of its ends the junction is not consistent with the germline gene, which may arise from a read error. The J gene is TRBJ1-5, the V gene TRBV7-3; D not resolved. The CDR3 is 8 residues long. CDR1 and CDR2 (germline): SGHTA, FQGTGA. CDR3 protein: CASSPHNF. CDR3 in DNA: TGTGCCAGCAGCCCCCACAATTTT. Based on the CDR3 plus reference TRBV7-3 and TRBJ1-5, the full variable domain is GAGVSQTPSNKVTEKGKYVELRCDPISGHTALYWYRQSLGQGPEFLIYFQGTGAADDSGLPNDRFFAVRPEGSVSTLKIQRTERGDSAVYLCASSPHNFGDGTRLSIL.

The V and J genes are TRBV29-1 and TRBJ2-3, with 12 positions matching TRBD2. There are 16 residues in the CDR3. The V and J ends lost 7 bases and 4 bases, in that order; junction bases with no gene match: 12. Per the germline V gene, CDR1 is SQVTM and CDR2 is ANQGSEA. The CDR3 loop reads CSAPTTSGGEADTQYF. CDR3 bases: TGCAGCGCCCCAACGACTAGCGGGGGAGAGGCAGATACGCAGTATTTT.

The rearrangement links TRBV5-8 to TRBJ2-6; weak D call: TRBD1 (6 bases). Trimming removed 0 bases from V and 0 bases from J, with 10 bases in between. Germline CDR1 SGHTS, CDR2 YDEGEE. This CDR3 region has 17 residues. CDR3 region: CASSLADSLSGANVLTF. CDR3 nucleotide sequence: TGTGCCAGCAGCTTGGCGGACAGCCTCTCTGGGGCCAACGTCCTGACTTTC.

The gene calls are TRBV25-1 and TRBJ1-6, with no clear D. Deletions cut 6 bases from V and 4 bases from J, with 7 bases between. The CDR3 contains 13 residues. Looked up from germline, CDR1 is MGHDK and CDR2 is SYGVNS. CDR3 DNA: TGTGCCAGCAGCACAGTTTATAATTCACCCCTCCACTTT. Protein product: CASSTVYNSPLHF. Complete variable domain (other parts from reference TRBV25-1 and TRBJ1-6): EADIYQTPRYLVIGTGKKITLECSQTMGHDKMYWYQQDPGMELHLIHYSYGVNSTEKGDLSSESTVSRIRTEHFPLTLESARPSHTSQYLCASSTVYNSPLHFGNGTRLTVT.

The chain combines TRBV7-2 with TRBJ2-1, with TRBD2 identical over 11 bases. The CDR3 sequence is 16 residues long. V lost 5 bases, J lost 5 bases, and 8 bases stayed unmatched. Germline assignment: CDR1 SGHTA and CDR2 FQGNSA. CDR3 sequence: CASSLVAGGRDNEQFF. The CDR3 DNA is TGTGCCAGCAGCCTCGTAGCGGGGGGGCGGGACAATGAGCAGTTCTTC.

The chain combines TRBV12-5 with TRBJ1-4; weak D call: TRBD1 (5 bases). CDR1 LGHNT and CDR2 FRNRAP come from the germline V gene. Trimming shortened V by 0 bases and J by 6 bases, and 11 bases separated the two germline ends. The CDR3 sequence is 15 residues long. This CDR3 reads CASGLVRAGHEKLFF. CDR3 DNA sequence: TGTGCTAGTGGTTTGGTACGGGCAGGGCATGAAAAACTGTTTTTT.

The V gene is TRBV29-1, the J gene TRBJ1-1; a weak D match, TRBD1 (5 bases). The V gene's germline CDR1 is SQVTM and CDR2 ANQGSEA. V was cut by 4 bases and J by 6 bases, with 15 bases left in between. The CDR3 spans 13 residues. This CDR3 reads CSVVGSGPAEAFF. CDR3 DNA: TGCAGCGTTGTAGGGTCAGGGCCCGCTGAAGCTTTCTTT.

This chain links TRBV10-3 with TRBJ2-7, with 16 positions matching TRBD2. J lost 6 bases, V lost 0 bases, and 2 bases had no gene match. Germline V gives CDR1 ENHRY, CDR2 SYGVKD. The CDR3 extends over 16 amino acids. CDR3 coding DNA: TGTGCCATCAGTGAGTCGGGACTAGCGGGGGGGCGCGAGCAGTACTTC. Translation gives CAISESGLAGGREQYF.

The rearrangement links TRBV7-8 to TRBJ2-7; tentatively, D is TRBD2 (6 bases). V shed 4 bases and J shed 5 bases, with 15 bases lying between them. Germline CDR1 is SGHVS and CDR2 is FQNEAQ. There are 14 residues in the CDR3. In DNA, the CDR3 is TGTGCCAGCAGCTCCCTTTTAGCGGACCACGAGCAGTACTTC. Protein sequence: CASSSLLADHEQYF.